Below, 32 T cell receptor beta chains from the same sample are listed, as sequenced in a study of blood T cell repertoires in COVID-19. The data were produced by immunoSEQ multiplex PCR, yet TCRdb's version contains in-frame clones alone and is incomplete. The table includes some 300,000 clones, roughly 89% detected once. Input material: PBMCs or T cells enriched from blood (not recorded which). All receptors derive from a woman aged 45-65 years who had been exposed to COVID-19.

The chain employs TRBV7-9 and TRBJ2-1; 15 nucleotides match TRBD2. The CDR3 consists of 16 residues. Per the germline V gene, CDR1 is SEHNR and CDR2 is FQNEAQ (reference sequence). The J segment lost 6 bases and the V segment lost 4 bases, leaving 4 bases of the junction unmatched. The CDR3 spells CASSSGLAGGLNEQFF. Written as DNA, the CDR3 is TGTGCCAGCAGCTCAGGACTAGCGGGGGGGCTCAATGAGCAGTTCTTC.

This chain connects TRBV9 to TRBJ2-5; TRBD1 aligns across 9 bases. V shed 0 bases, J shed 1 base, and the junction held 4 bases outside the gene matches. Germline V gene sequence: CDR1 SGDLS, CDR2 YYNGEE. The CDR3 length is 16 residues. This chain's CDR3 is CASSVATGQGQETQYF. DNA for the CDR3: TGTGCCAGCAGCGTAGCTACGGGACAGGGCCAAGAGACCCAGTACTTC.

V usage is TRBV18 and J usage is TRBJ2-7, with a weak D call TRBD1 (5 bases). CDR1 and CDR2 from the germline V gene are KGHSH and LQKENI. The V end was cut by 3 bases, the J end by 2 bases, with 11 bases between. The CDR3 has 14 residues. CDR3 in DNA: TGTGCCAGCTCACCTAGACAGCGAACCTACGAGCAGTACTTC. The encoded protein is CASSPRQRTYEQYF.

The chain combines TRBV7-9 with TRBJ1-1, with 10 bases identical to TRBD1. The CDR3 has 16 amino acids. Germline V lookup: CDR1 SEHNR, CDR2 FQNEAQ (reference sequence). V shed 5 bases, J shed 5 bases, and the junction held 11 bases outside the gene matches. The CDR3 is CASSTGQGGVETEAFF. For the CDR3, the DNA is TGTGCCAGCAGCACAGGACAGGGGGGCGTGGAAACTGAAGCTTTCTTT.

The chain joins TRBV4-2 to TRBJ1-6; no reliable D call. V shed 0 bases and J shed 6 bases, with 9 bases lying between them. Germline V lookup: CDR1 LGHNA, CDR2 YNFKEQ. The CDR3 is made up of 15 amino acids. CDR3 bases: TGTGCCAGCAGCCAAGACGGGTCCGGTAATTCACCCCTCCACTTT. It yields the protein CASSQDGSGNSPLHF.

J is TRBJ1-2 and V is TRBV4-1, with TRBD1 identical over 8 bases. Germline trimming cut 3 bases from V and 4 bases from J; bases unmatched to any gene: 4. This CDR3 comprises 14 residues. Germline-derived CDR1 and CDR2 are MGHRA and YSYEKL. The CDR3 DNA follows: TGCGCCAGCAGCCAGCAGGGGGCGGTCTATGGCTACACCTTC. Translation: CASSQQGAVYGYTF.

The chain couples TRBV27 to TRBJ2-7, with TRBD1 identical over 7 bases. Germline CDR1 MNHEY, CDR2 SMNVEV (reference sequence). The V gene end was trimmed by 2 bases and the J gene end by 3 bases; junction bases not matched to a gene: 7. The CDR3 covers 15 residues. In nucleotides, the CDR3 is TGTGCCAGCAGTTTAGCACCGGGACAGAACTACGAGCAGTACTTC. Amino acids: CASSLAPGQNYEQYF.

The chain uses TRBV6-4 and TRBJ1-3; 9 bases map to TRBD1. The CDR3 runs 17 residues. Trimming took 8 bases from V and 3 from J; bases not matched to a gene: 14. Germline V gene sequence: CDR1 MRHNA, CDR2 SNTAGT. The CDR3 loop is CASATGGNLEGGNTIYF. CDR3 coding DNA: TGTGCCAGCGCTACAGGGGGCAATTTGGAGGGTGGAAACACCATATATTTT.

This rearrangement joins TRBV18 to TRBJ2-3; maybe TRBD1 (6 bases). Trimming pared 2 bases from V and 6 bases from J, leaving 21 bases between. From germline, CDR1 is KGHSH and CDR2 LQKENI. There are 17 residues in the CDR3. This CDR3 reads CASSPTSIQGSLDTQYF. CDR3 DNA sequence: TGTGCCAGCTCACCAACTTCTATACAGGGATCGCTGGATACGCAGTATTTT.

V gene TRBV7-9 combines with J gene TRBJ1-2; D gene ambiguous. CDR1 is SEHNR and CDR2 is FQNEAQ in the germline V gene (reference sequence). There are 14 residues in the CDR3. The germline V and J ends were trimmed by 1 base and 4 bases, with 10 bases remaining between them. The CDR3, as DNA: TGTGCCAGCAGCTTAGTTGAGCCTGGCTATGGCTACACCTTC. Translation: CASSLVEPGYGYTF.

The V gene is TRBV7-9, the J gene TRBJ2-1; a possible D gene is TRBD2 (7 bases). The CDR3 covers 16 residues. The ends were cut back, 2 bases at V and 4 bases at J, with 15 bases in the middle. The germline V gene has CDR1 SEHNR and CDR2 FQNEAQ (reference sequence). The CDR3 loop reads CASSLRSGGQYNEQFF. CDR3 bases: TGTGCCAGCAGCTTAAGATCGGGGGGCCAATACAATGAGCAGTTCTTC.

The chain links TRBV4-2 to TRBJ2-7; 10 bases match TRBD1. The CDR3 is made up of 16 amino acids. CDR1 is LGHNA and CDR2 is YNFKEQ in the germline V gene. The V segment lost 4 bases and the J segment 3 bases; nucleotides outside the gene matches: 9. CDR3 in DNA: TGTGCCAGCAGCCCTACACCGGGACAGGGGATCTACGAGCAGTACTTC. Its protein is CASSPTPGQGIYEQYF.

This clone showed up just a few times. The gene calls are TRBV5-1 and TRBJ2-3, with D possibly TRBD1 on 6 matching bases. V shed 1 base and J shed 0 bases, with 18 bases lying between them. The germline V gene has CDR1 SGHRS and CDR2 YFSETQ. This CDR3 is 18 amino acids long. CDR3 DNA: TGCGCCAGCAGCTTGCCACCGATTCGACAGGACAGCACAGATACGCAGTATTTT. Translation: CASSLPPIRQDSTDTQYF. Full variable domain (rest looked up from reference TRBV5-1 and TRBJ2-3): KAGVTQTPRYLIKTRGQQVTLSCSPISGHRSVSWYQQTPGQGLQFLFEYFSETQRNKGNFPGRFSGRQFSNSRSEMNVSTLELGDSALYLCASSLPPIRQDSTDTQYFGPGTRLTVL.

V and J are TRBV5-5 and TRBJ1-2; no clear D gene. V was trimmed by 4 bases and J by 2 bases, leaving 18 bases between them. CDR1 is SGHKS, CDR2 YYEKEE, per germline (reference sequence). The CDR3 consists of 16 residues. In nucleotides, the CDR3 is TGTGCCAGCAGCCCATCGACCGCGGCCCCAAACTATGGCTACACCTTC. Protein sequence: CASSPSTAAPNYGYTF.

This chain uses TRBV28 with TRBJ1-4; D is unresolved. With 4 bases removed from V and 5 bases from J, the gap between germline ends came to 14 bases. Germline-derived CDR1 and CDR2 are MDHEN and SYDVKM. There are 15 residues in the CDR3. Written as DNA, the CDR3 is TGTGCCAGCAGTTATCGGGTCATACCAAATGAAAAACTGTTTTTT. Its translation: CASSYRVIPNEKLFF.

J is TRBJ2-7 and V is TRBV30; D is ambiguous. CDR3 length equals 14 residues. Trimming pared 0 bases from V and 7 bases from J, leaving 16 bases between. Germline loops: CDR1 GTSNPN, CDR2 SVGIG (reference sequence). CDR3 region: CAWSVSRLGVEQYF. The CDR3 coding sequence is TGTGCCTGGAGTGTTAGCCGCCTGGGTGTGGAGCAGTACTTC.

V usage is TRBV5-1 and J usage is TRBJ2-3; 7 bases match TRBD1. After removal of 2 bases from V and 2 bases from J, the junction contained 5 bases not matched to a gene. CDR3 length: 15 amino acids. The V gene's germline CDR1 is SGHRS and CDR2 YFSETQ. The CDR3 sequence is CASSFEGQFTDTQYF. In DNA, the CDR3 is TGCGCCAGCAGCTTCGAGGGACAGTTCACAGATACGCAGTATTTT.

This chain joins TRBV5-1 and TRBJ1-6; 9 bases fit TRBD1. Germline V gene sequence: CDR1 SGHRS, CDR2 YFSETQ. With 0 bases clipped from V and 6 bases from J, the junction kept 4 bases outside the gene matches. The CDR3 consists of 16 residues. This CDR3 reads CASSLEATGGNSPLHF. In nucleotides, the CDR3 is TGCGCCAGCAGCTTGGAAGCGACAGGGGGTAATTCACCCCTCCACTTT.

This clone was recorded once. The chain links TRBV7-9 to TRBJ2-7; 12 bases line up with TRBD1. The CDR3 has 16 residues. With 5 bases clipped from V and 5 bases from J, the junction kept 10 bases outside the gene matches. CDR1 is SEHNR, CDR2 FQNEAQ, per germline (reference sequence). CDR3 residues: CASSLEPGQGANEQYF. The DNA for the CDR3 is TGTGCCAGCAGCCTAGAACCGGGACAGGGGGCCAACGAGCAGTACTTC.

J is TRBJ2-5 and V is TRBV27; weak D call: TRBD2 (5 bases). Trimming shortened V by 5 bases and J by 2 bases, and 18 bases separated the two germline ends. The CDR3 spans 16 residues. The germline CDR1 and CDR2 sequences are MNHEY and SMNVEV (reference sequence). The chain's CDR3 is CASSTSYRTVQETQYF. CDR3 DNA: TGTGCCAGCAGTACTAGTTATAGGACCGTTCAAGAGACCCAGTACTTC.

The genes are TRBV28 and TRBJ1-6; possible D gene TRBD1, 6 bases. This CDR3 contains 14 residues. Germline CDR1 and CDR2: MDHEN and SYDVKM. V shed 7 bases and J shed 9 bases, with 16 bases lying between them. CDR3 nucleotide sequence: TGTGCCAGCACCCCTCCCAGGGGTTCTTCACCCCTCCACTTT. Amino acid sequence: CASTPPRGSSPLHF.

The chain uses TRBV30 and TRBJ2-5; D may be TRBD1 (5 bases). This CDR3 spans 11 amino acids. V was shortened by 3 bases and J by 11 bases, with 13 bases between the two germline ends. Germline lookup yields CDR1 GTSNPN and CDR2 SVGIG (reference sequence). The CDR3 sequence is CAWRGVLVQYF. The CDR3 nucleotides are TGTGCCTGGAGAGGGGTTTTGGTTCAGTACTTC.

The J gene is TRBJ1-6, the V gene TRBV6-5; D is possibly TRBD1 (5 bases). The CDR3 extends over 13 amino acids. Germline V gene lookup returns CDR1 MNHEY and CDR2 SVGAGI. Trimming removed 6 bases from V and 5 bases from J, with 8 bases in between. CDR3 region: CASRTANNSPLHF. CDR3 sequence (DNA): TGTGCCAGCAGGACAGCAAATAATTCACCCCTCCACTTT.

The chain couples TRBV14 to TRBJ2-7; the D is unclear. The CDR3 spans 14 residues. CDR1 and CDR2 (germline): SGHDN, FVKESK. Deletions cut 0 bases from V and 7 bases from J, with 13 bases between. In nucleotides, the CDR3 is TGTGCCAGCAGCCAAGATCGGCGACTCTGGGAGCAGTACTTC. Its translation is CASSQDRRLWEQYF.

The V call is TRBV20-1, the J call TRBJ2-1; D is unclear. The CDR3 sequence is 13 residues long. The V end was cut by 3 bases, the J end by 6 bases, with 12 bases between. Germline-derived CDR1 and CDR2 are DFQATT and SNEGSKA (reference sequence). The chain's CDR3 is CSASVAVGNEQFF. The CDR3 DNA sequence: TGCAGTGCTAGTGTTGCGGTGGGCAATGAGCAGTTCTTC.

The genes are TRBV7-8 and TRBJ1-2; D is unresolved. V lost 7 bases to trimming and J lost 2 bases, with 17 bases between them. The CDR3 covers 15 residues. The germline V gene has CDR1 SGHVS and CDR2 FQNEAQ. The CDR3 here is CASTPPGGRNYGYTF. As DNA, the CDR3 is TGTGCCAGCACCCCCCCGGGAGGGAGGAACTATGGCTACACCTTC.

The V call is TRBV28, the J call TRBJ1-2; a possible D gene is TRBD1 (5 bases). V lost 3 bases to trimming and J lost 4 bases, with 12 bases between them. The CDR3 extends over 14 amino acids. Per germline, CDR1 MDHEN and CDR2 SYDVKM. This chain's CDR3 is CASSLVRELYGYTF. DNA for the CDR3: TGTGCCAGCAGTTTGGTCAGGGAACTCTATGGCTACACCTTC.

The gene calls are TRBV19 and TRBJ1-5; TRBD1 aligns across 7 bases. Germline V gene lookup returns CDR1 LNHDA and CDR2 SQIVND (reference sequence). Trimming cost V 4 bases and J 7 bases; bases outside gene matches: 7. This CDR3 comprises 14 residues. The CDR3, as DNA: TGTGCCAGTAGTAGGGACAGCGCAGGACAGCCCCAGCATTTT. Its translation: CASSRDSAGQPQHF.

J is TRBJ1-6 and V is TRBV28, with D perhaps matching TRBD1 (5 bases). This CDR3 spans 13 amino acids. Germline V lookup: CDR1 MDHEN, CDR2 SYDVKM. Trimming cost V 5 bases and J 6 bases, with 8 bases left between them. In nucleotides, the CDR3 is TGTGCCAGCAGTGGGCAGGGTAATTCACCCCTCCACTTT. It encodes CASSGQGNSPLHF.

The V and J genes are TRBV3-1 (or the pseudogene TRBV3-2) and TRBJ2-5, with 11 bases identical to TRBD2. This CDR3 has 15 residues. Germline V gene sequence: CDR1 LGHDT, CDR2 YNNKEL (reference sequence). The V gene end was trimmed by 4 bases and the J gene end by 3 bases; junction bases not matched to a gene: 4. The CDR3 spells CASSRLAGGKETQYF. In nucleotides, the CDR3 is TGTGCCAGCAGCCGGCTAGCGGGGGGCAAAGAGACCCAGTACTTC.

Only one count was recorded for this clone. CDR3 bases: TGTGCCAGCAGTAAGGGACAGGTGCCAGATACGCAGTATTTT. It yields the protein CASSKGQVPDTQYF. J is TRBJ2-3 and V is TRBV27; 8 bases match TRBD1. Per the germline V gene, CDR1 is MNHEY and CDR2 is SMNVEV (reference sequence). The CDR3 totals 14 residues. V gave up 5 bases and J gave up 4 bases; unmatched junction bases: 5.

V usage is TRBV5-4 and J usage is TRBJ1-4; possibly TRBD1 for D (5 bases). The CDR3 has 15 residues. The germline gives CDR1 SGHNT, CDR2 YYREEE (reference sequence). Trimming removed 0 bases at V and 6 bases at J, with 12 bases between. The CDR3 bases are TGTGCCAGCAGCTTGGGAGGCAGGGTAGATGAAAAACTGTTTTTT. Its protein is CASSLGGRVDEKLFF. The full variable domain, with the rest looked up from reference TRBV5-4 and TRBJ1-4, is ETGVTQSPTHLIKTRGQQVTLRCSSQSGHNTVSWYQQALGQGPQFIFQYYREEENGRGNFPPRFSGLQFPNYSSELNVNALELDDSALYLCASSLGGRVDEKLFFGSGTQLSVL.